This T cell receptor (beta chain) emerged from a study of regulatory and conventional T cells in RAG deficiency. To note about this clone: One end of the junction varies from germline; a read error may be responsible.

Germline loops: CDR1 SGHTA, CDR2 FQGTGA. This CDR3 is 12 amino acids long. TCRdb's table, derived via immunoSEQ multiplex PCR, lists solely in-frame clones and lacks some. The table has some 1,000 clones, roughly 88% seen once. The sorted conventional CD4+ T cells were CD25-low and CD127-high, with genomic DNA sequenced. The sample consisted of CD4+ effector T cells sorted from blood. J is TRBJ2-3 and V is TRBV7-3; the D is unclear. This TCR was sampled from a human donor with RAG deficiency presenting as combined immunodeficiency. The DNA for the CDR3 is TGTGCCGGCAGCTTAGATTATGATACGCAGTATTTT. Translating gives CAGSLDYDTQYF.